The next 24 T cell receptor beta chains were all read from a single sample in a study of shared clonotypes between healthy human individuals. Some clones are missing from TCRdb's copy, which holds only in-frame ones; the method was immunoSEQ multiplex PCR. The top ten hold more than 0.1% of the sample, which has about 2 million clones, about 95% seen once. Sequenced material: naive CD4+ T cells sorted from blood. The subset was: CD45RA+ positively selected. The receptors were gathered from a man younger than 35 in good health.

The chain employs TRBV18 and TRBJ1-1; no clear D. V lost 1 base and J 4 bases, leaving 13 bases between the germline ends. The length of the CDR3 is 15 residues. The germline gives CDR1 KGHSH, CDR2 LQKENI. The CDR3 nucleotides are TGTGCCAGCTCACCACTTGAAGTGGGATCCACTGAAGCTTTCTTT. Its protein is CASSPLEVGSTEAFF.

V and J are TRBV2 and TRBJ2-7, with D possibly being TRBD1 (6 bases). The V end was cut by 8 bases, the J end by 6 bases, with 14 bases between. This CDR3 comprises 12 residues. Per the germline V gene, CDR1 is SNHLY and CDR2 is FYNNEI. The CDR3 loop is CASGAQGFEQYF. Here the CDR3 DNA reads TGTGCCAGCGGAGCACAGGGATTCGAGCAGTACTTC. The full variable domain, in which reference TRBV2 and TRBJ2-7 provide the parts outside the CDR3, is EPEVTQTPSHQVTQMGQEVILRCVPISNHLYFYWYRQILGQKVEFLVSFYNNEISEKSEIFDDQFSVERPDGSNFTLKIRSTKLEDSAMYFCASGAQGFEQYFGPGTRLTVT.

The gene calls are TRBV6-1 and TRBJ1-2; D uncertain. There are 14 residues in the CDR3. The ends were cut back, 0 bases at V and 5 bases at J, with 10 bases in the middle. Germline values: CDR1 MNHNS, CDR2 SASEGT. CDR3 bases: TGTGCCAGCAGTGAAGCTGGCAGAGATTATGGCTACACCTTC. This encodes CASSEAGRDYGYTF.

J is TRBJ2-3 and V is TRBV30; no clear D gene. Trimming cost V 1 base and J 1 base, with 9 bases left between them. CDR1 is GTSNPN, CDR2 SVGIG, per germline (reference sequence). This CDR3 is built from 14 residues. CDR3 nucleotide sequence: TGTGCCTGGAGTGACCTGGTCCGCACAGATACGCAGTATTTT. It encodes CAWSDLVRTDTQYF.

The rearrangement uses TRBV5-4 and TRBJ1-1; D not resolved. Trimming took 3 bases from V and 6 from J, leaving 12 bases between them. Germline CDR1 is SGHNT and CDR2 is YYREEE (reference sequence). This CDR3 comprises 13 residues. The CDR3 is CASSSTKVAEAFF. CDR3 DNA sequence: TGTGCCAGCAGCTCAACAAAAGTGGCTGAAGCTTTCTTT. Based on the CDR3 plus reference TRBV5-4 and TRBJ1-1, the full variable domain is ETGVTQSPTHLIKTRGQQVTLRCSSQSGHNTVSWYQQALGQGPQFIFQYYREEENGRGNFPPRFSGLQFPNYSSELNVNALELDDSALYLCASSSTKVAEAFFGQGTRLTVV.

The genes are TRBV5-1 and TRBJ1-2, with D perhaps TRBD1 (5 bases). Germline V gene sequence: CDR1 SGHRS, CDR2 YFSETQ. V lost 1 base and J 10 bases, leaving 17 bases between the germline ends. This CDR3 has 14 residues. The CDR3 spells CASSLSTGYQDYTF. The DNA for the CDR3 is TGCGCCAGCAGCTTGTCTACAGGCTATCAAGACTACACCTTC. The complete variable domain, with remaining parts taken from reference TRBV5-1 and TRBJ1-2, reads KAGVTQTPRYLIKTRGQQVTLSCSPISGHRSVSWYQQTPGQGLQFLFEYFSETQRNKGNFPGRFSGRQFSNSRSEMNVSTLELGDSALYLCASSLSTGYQDYTFGSGTRLTVV.

The chain employs TRBV18 and TRBJ1-1, with D possibly TRBD1 on 5 matching bases. Per the germline V gene, CDR1 is KGHSH and CDR2 is LQKENI. The CDR3 has 16 amino acids. Deletions cut 0 bases from V and 0 bases from J, with 11 bases between. The CDR3 nucleotides read TGTGCCAGCTCACCACCCGGGAGGGGCATGAACACTGAAGCTTTCTTT. Protein product: CASSPPGRGMNTEAFF.

The V gene is TRBV7-8, the J gene TRBJ1-6; the match to TRBD1 covers 10 bases. V gave up 2 bases and J gave up 9 bases; unmatched junction bases: 10. Germline V CDR1 and CDR2: SGHVS, FQNEAQ. The CDR3 sequence is 17 residues long. This CDR3 reads CASSLSVGTGAISPLHF. CDR3 DNA sequence: TGTGCCAGCAGCTTATCCGTAGGGACAGGGGCAATTTCACCCCTCCACTTT.

The chain links TRBV2 to TRBJ1-1; D is ambiguous. The germline CDR1 and CDR2 sequences are SNHLY and FYNNEI. V lost 4 bases to trimming and J lost 5 bases, with 14 bases between them. This CDR3 has 14 amino acids. The CDR3 sequence is CASSVSSLLTEAFF. The CDR3 DNA is TGTGCCAGCAGTGTTTCTTCGCTATTGACTGAAGCTTTCTTT.

Worth noting for this clone: Other DNA sequences from this sample encode an identical CDR3 as well. The chain combines TRBV5-1 with TRBJ1-4; D gene uncertain. V dropped 0 bases and J dropped 5 bases, with 8 bases sitting between them. The CDR3 length is 14 residues. CDR1 is SGHRS, CDR2 YFSETQ, per germline. The CDR3 sequence is CASSLGGGNEKLFF. DNA for the CDR3: TGCGCCAGCAGCTTGGGAGGTGGGAATGAAAAACTGTTTTTT.

Many counts were recorded for this clone. The sample contains more than one DNA sequence encoding this CDR3. The chain joins TRBV10-3 to TRBJ2-7; perhaps TRBD1 as D (5 bases). This CDR3 is built from 12 residues. Germline loops: CDR1 ENHRY, CDR2 SYGVKD. V was trimmed by 6 bases and J by 0 bases, leaving 6 bases between them. The CDR3 DNA reads TGTGCCATCAGAGACAGCTCCTACGAGCAGTACTTC. It translates to CAIRDSSYEQYF.

CDR3 DNA: TGTGCCAGCAGTTACGAGCGGGGGGGCCGCACCGGGGAGCTGTTTTTT. Its translation: CASSYERGGRTGELFF. This rearrangement joins TRBV6-5 to TRBJ2-2, with 10 bases fitting TRBD2. CDR3 size: 16 residues. V was clipped by 2 bases and J by 4 bases; unmatched bases: 4. Germline V gene data show CDR1 as MNHEY and CDR2 as SVGAGI.

This clone appeared once. This rearrangement joins TRBV9 to TRBJ1-1; D ambiguous. Per the germline V gene, CDR1 is SGDLS and CDR2 is YYNGEE. V was shortened by 2 bases and J by 0 bases, with 8 bases between the two germline ends. The CDR3 is 14 amino acids. DNA for the CDR3: TGTGCCAGCAGCGTCCTGAGCGTGAACACTGAAGCTTTCTTT. Amino acid sequence: CASSVLSVNTEAFF. Full variable domain (missing parts from reference TRBV9 and TRBJ1-1): DSGVTQTPKHLITATGQRVTLRCSPRSGDLSVYWYQQSLDQGLQFLIQYYNGEERAKGNILERFSAQQFPDLHSELNLSSLELGDSALYFCASSVLSVNTEAFFGQGTRLTVV.

Worth noting for this clone: Other DNA sequences in the same sample also yield this CDR3. The chain carries TRBV11-2 and TRBJ1-5; no definite D call. CDR1 SGHAT and CDR2 FQNNGV come from the germline V gene. This CDR3 region has 14 residues. Between the trimmed V and J ends, which lost 1 base and 1 base, there was a span of 5 bases. This CDR3 is CASSLGQSNQPQHF. CDR3 DNA: TGTGCCAGCAGCTTAGGCCAAAGCAATCAGCCCCAGCATTTT.

V is TRBV7-2 and J is TRBJ1-1; 9 bases line up with TRBD1. CDR1 is SGHTA and CDR2 is FQGNSA in the germline V gene. J was trimmed by 4 bases and V by 4 bases; bases with no gene match: 7. There are 15 residues in the CDR3. The chain's CDR3 is CASSSSPGQGTEAFF. CDR3 coding DNA: TGTGCCAGCAGCTCTAGCCCGGGACAGGGCACTGAAGCTTTCTTT.

The CDR3 nucleotides read TGTGCCATCAGTGAGGGCCCGCGAGGGACTGAAGCTTTCTTT. Translated, it gives CAISEGPRGTEAFF. V usage is TRBV10-3 and J usage is TRBJ1-1; no clear D. From germline, CDR1 is ENHRY and CDR2 SYGVKD. Trimming cost V 2 bases and J 5 bases, with 12 bases left between them. This CDR3 region has 14 residues.

This clone has only one observation. The V gene is TRBV6-1, the J gene TRBJ1-5; 8 bases map to TRBD1. The CDR3 runs 17 residues. V was pared by 4 bases and J by 0 bases, with 8 bases of the junction left unmatched. Germline-derived CDR1 and CDR2 are MNHNS and SASEGT. CDR3 bases: TGTGCCAGCAGTGGGGGGACAGGCCAATATAGCAATCAGCCCCAGCATTTT. This codes for CASSGGTGQYSNQPQHF.

This sequence joins TRBV6-1 and TRBJ1-5; tentative D call: TRBD1 (5 bases). Trimming cost V 7 bases and J 6 bases, with 13 bases left between them. The CDR3 contains 13 residues. Looked up from germline, CDR1 is MNHNS and CDR2 is SASEGT. CDR3 amino acids: CASTWGSSQPQHF. DNA for the CDR3: TGTGCCAGCACTTGGGGCAGTTCTCAGCCCCAGCATTTT.

The genes are TRBV2 and TRBJ2-2; D may correspond to TRBD1 or TRBD2 (5 bases each). Germline-derived CDR1 and CDR2 are SNHLY and FYNNEI. This CDR3 region has 15 residues. The germline V and J ends were trimmed by 5 bases and 6 bases, with 16 bases remaining between them. This CDR3 reads CASSRRTQGPGELFF. CDR3 sequence (DNA): TGTGCCAGCAGTCGTAGAACCCAGGGACCCGGGGAGCTGTTTTTT.

This rearrangement joins TRBV19 to TRBJ1-5; 7 nucleotides align to TRBD1. Germline CDR1 reads LNHDA; CDR2 reads SQIVND (reference sequence). The CDR3 is 14 residues long. J gave up 2 bases and V 5 bases, and 3 bases lay outside the gene matches. In DNA, the CDR3 is TGTGCCAGTAGTGTAACAGGGGGCAATCAGCCCCAGCATTTT. Amino acids: CASSVTGGNQPQHF.

V usage is TRBV6-6 and J usage is TRBJ1-2, with 9 bases aligning to TRBD1. The ends lost 5 bases at V and 6 bases at J; junction bases unmatched: 4. The CDR3 is 13 residues long. Germline V gene lookup returns CDR1 MNHNY and CDR2 SVGAGI (reference sequence). CDR3 DNA sequence: TGTGCCAGCAGTACCCGGGACAGGGATGGCTACACCTTC. It specifies CASSTRDRDGYTF.

The chain employs TRBV5-1 and TRBJ1-1; D is ambiguous. The CDR3 totals 14 residues. V was pared by 2 bases and J by 5 bases, with 13 bases between. Germline loops: CDR1 SGHRS, CDR2 YFSETQ. The CDR3 DNA is TGCGCCAGCAGCTTACCGGCCGACGGGACTGAAGCTTTCTTT. Translated, it gives CASSLPADGTEAFF.

This chain connects TRBV18 to TRBJ1-4, with D unclear. Germline V lookup: CDR1 KGHSH, CDR2 LQKENI. This CDR3 spans 14 amino acids. V was shortened by 3 bases and J by 3 bases, with 8 bases between the two germline ends. The CDR3 loop is CASSPRSSNEKLFF. CDR3 nucleotides: TGTGCCAGCTCACCGCGTAGCTCTAATGAAAAACTGTTTTTT.

V usage is TRBV30 and J usage is TRBJ1-5; D might be TRBD1 (6 bases). Germline V gene data show CDR1 as GTSNPN and CDR2 as SVGIG (reference sequence). V was pared by 2 bases and J by 4 bases, with 9 bases between. The CDR3 contains 13 residues. CDR3 amino acids: CAWSIGGNQPQHF. The CDR3 DNA sequence: TGTGCCTGGAGTATAGGGGGAAATCAGCCCCAGCATTTT.